These 13 T cell receptor beta chains came from one sample sequenced in a study of T cell responses to AZD1222 COVID-19 vaccine (dated by TCRdb to the early 2020s). The library was built by means of the immunoSEQ multiplex PCR assay. Held by TCRdb, this immuneACCESS table contains in-frame sequences only and omits some clones. Under half of the omission traces to an unresolved V gene where checked; the cause of the rest is unknown. This sample holds about 120,000 clones; 92% were observed only once. Jointly, the top ten make up 14% to 15% of the sample. Interpreted using the paper, the time point label stands for: baseline before first vaccination. The specimen comprised peripheral blood, sampled on day 0 of AZD1222 vaccination. All receptors come from an adult in good health.

This rearrangement joins TRBV27 to TRBJ2-1; perhaps TRBD2 as D (5 bases). Germline-derived CDR1 and CDR2 are MNHEY and SMNVEV (reference sequence). V lost 3 bases, J lost 2 bases, and 11 bases lay in between. This CDR3 region has 15 residues. The CDR3 DNA reads TGTGCCAGCAGTTTTGGTCTAGCCCCCTACAATGAGCAGTTCTTC. Its translation is CASSFGLAPYNEQFF.

In regard to this clone: This CDR3 is also generated by other DNA sequences in the sample. The chain combines TRBV18 with TRBJ1-1; D remains ambiguous. The V gene's germline CDR1 is KGHSH and CDR2 LQKENI. This CDR3 has 14 amino acids. Deletions cut 3 bases from V and 2 bases from J, with 10 bases between. Written as DNA, the CDR3 is TGTGCCAGCTCACCCACTGGTGTTAACACTGAAGCTTTCTTT. It translates to CASSPTGVNTEAFF.

The rearrangement joins TRBV20-1 to TRBJ2-5; D possibly corresponds to TRBD2 (5 bases). CDR3 length: 14 residues. CDR1 and CDR2 (germline): DFQATT, SNEGSKA (reference sequence). The V end was cut by 3 bases, the J end by 0 bases, with 11 bases between. Here the CDR3 DNA reads TGCAGTGCTAGTCAACCGGGAAACCAAGAGACCCAGTACTTC. Amino acid sequence: CSASQPGNQETQYF.

The chain couples TRBV29-1 to TRBJ2-1, with no clear D. The CDR3 covers 10 residues. V lost 6 bases and J lost 8, with 8 bases in between. The germline CDR1 and CDR2 sequences are SQVTM and ANQGSEA. The CDR3 here is CSVETDEQFF. The DNA for the CDR3 is TGCAGCGTAGAGACGGATGAGCAGTTCTTC.

This chain links TRBV10-1 with TRBJ2-1; D is possibly TRBD2 (5 bases). The CDR3 length is 12 residues. Trimming took off 8 bases at V and 10 bases at J, with 15 bases between the two ends. Germline loops: CDR1 WNHNN, CDR2 SYGVQD (reference sequence). The CDR3 coding sequence is TGCGCCAGCTTGTCATCGACGGGGGAGCAGTTCTTC. Amino acid sequence: CASLSSTGEQFF.

This chain's CDR3 is CASSPRIAGRYTGELFF. The CDR3 bases are TGTGCCAGCAGCCCCCGGATAGCGGGTCGATACACCGGGGAGCTGTTTTTT. This rearrangement joins TRBV7-2 to TRBJ2-2; 7 bases are shared with TRBD2. Trimming at V came to 5 bases and at J to 3 bases, leaving 12 bases not matched to a gene. The germline V gene encodes CDR1 SGHTA and CDR2 FQGNSA. The CDR3 length is 17 residues.

The J gene is TRBJ2-5, the V gene TRBV19, with unresolved D. Per germline, CDR1 LNHDA and CDR2 SQIVND (reference sequence). V was clipped by 6 bases and J by 9 bases, with 14 bases between them. This CDR3 comprises 12 residues. The CDR3 loop is CASSGPPRSQYF. The CDR3 DNA sequence: TGTGCCAGTAGCGGGCCCCCTAGGTCCCAGTACTTC. The full variable domain, rest sourced from reference TRBV19 and TRBJ2-5, is DGGITQSPKYLFRKEGQNVTLSCEQNLNHDAMYWYRQDPGQGLRLIYYSQIVNDFQKGDIAEGYSVSREKKESFPLTVTSAQKNPTAFYLCASSGPPRSQYFGPGTRLLVL.

The chain recombines TRBV7-8 with TRBJ1-1; perhaps TRBD1 as D (6 bases). Germline V gives CDR1 SGHVS, CDR2 FQNEAQ. Trimming took 2 bases from V and 2 from J, leaving 12 bases between them. This CDR3 comprises 15 residues. The chain's CDR3 is CASSLKGHYNTEAFF. The CDR3 region has the DNA TGTGCCAGCAGCTTAAAGGGACACTATAACACTGAAGCTTTCTTT.

V gene TRBV5-1 combines with J gene TRBJ1-4; a weak D match, TRBD1 (6 bases). V was clipped by 3 bases and J by 2 bases, with 8 bases between them. The length of the CDR3 is 14 residues. Germline V lookup: CDR1 SGHRS, CDR2 YFSETQ. The CDR3 sequence: CASSSGVTNEKLFF. CDR3 nucleotides: TGCGCCAGCAGCTCAGGGGTCACTAATGAAAAACTGTTTTTT.

The chain combines TRBV6-5 with TRBJ1-1; tentative D call: TRBD1 (6 bases). The CDR3 spans 15 residues. Germline V lookup: CDR1 MNHEY, CDR2 SVGAGI. V shed 4 bases and J shed 4 bases, with 16 bases lying between them. In nucleotides, the CDR3 is TGTGCCAGCAGTTCCCCAGTAGGGGGGGGCACTGAAGCTTTCTTT. Protein sequence: CASSSPVGGGTEAFF.

V gene TRBV18 combines with J gene TRBJ2-7, with D perhaps matching TRBD1 (5 bases). The germline V and J ends were trimmed by 4 bases and 7 bases, with 20 bases remaining between them. The germline CDR1 and CDR2 sequences are KGHSH and LQKENI. The CDR3 spans 15 residues. The CDR3 spells CASSRLYQGPREQYF. CDR3 bases: TGTGCCAGCTCACGACTTTATCAGGGCCCTCGGGAGCAGTACTTC.

The V and J genes are TRBV15 and TRBJ1-5; possible D gene TRBD1, 5 bases. CDR1 is LNHNV and CDR2 is YYDKDF in the germline V gene (reference sequence). The V and J ends lost 0 bases and 5 bases respectively, with 11 bases between them. CDR3 length: 15 residues. The CDR3 DNA reads TGTGCCACCAGCAGAGATCGGGGGTCCTATCAGCCCCAGCATTTT. Residues: CATSRDRGSYQPQHF.

V gene TRBV3-1 (or the pseudogene TRBV3-2) combines with J gene TRBJ1-2, with 8 nucleotides matching TRBD1. The CDR3 runs to 13 residues. Unmatched junction bases numbered 2, after V lost 1 base and J lost 7 bases. Germline CDR1 reads LGHDT; CDR2 reads YNNKEL (reference sequence). This CDR3 is CASSQGQGSGYTF. The CDR3 DNA is TGTGCCAGCAGCCAAGGACAGGGGAGTGGCTACACCTTC.